The sequence of this TCR beta chain was determined in a study of T cells after yellow fever vaccination (dated 2019 in TCRdb). At the level of the whole study: Libraries from fractions with low cell numbers were prepared with the SMART-Seq v4 Ultra Low Input RNA kit. Two healthy male donors, one aged 18 to 30 and one aged 30 to 40 years, made up the cohort. Bulk PBMC replicates and cell subsets were isolated from blood drawn at multiple timepoints before and after both primary and secondary immunization. Bulk TCR alpha and beta repertoires were sequenced longitudinally to track T-cell clones before and after primary and booster YFV17D yellow fever vaccination. What the research found in general, with its limitations: After the booster, most clones that had expanded after primary vaccination were detected again (roughly 95% of CD4 and around 88% of CD8), suggesting broad maintenance of memory. Computational filtering was required because FACS-sorted repertoires could contain abundant contaminating clonotypes from the bulk population. A small fraction of clonotypes appeared in both the CD4 and CD8 compartments, likely as a result of convergent recombination. Because only a couple of donors were included in the study, the extent to which the findings can be generalized is limited. The secondary T-cell response was found to be weaker but faster than the primary response, with a peak reached on day 5 rather than on day 15.

This clonotype has a count of ten or more. Its antigen target is currently unknown. Base qualities are not provided; no much larger clone lies one nucleotide away. TCR cDNA was synthesized by 5'RACE template switching, through which a universal primer site and unique molecular identifiers were introduced. Priming for cDNA synthesis came from both the TCR alpha and TCR beta constant segments. Library amplification used two PCR steps, and the second PCR step added sample barcodes and sequencing adapters. Sequencing of libraries was performed on Illumina HiSeq 2500 (2x100 bp) or NovaSeq (2x150 bp). For the original study's pipeline: MIGEC handled demultiplexing of reads and collapsing into UMI consensus sequences, while MiXCR performed V(D)J alignment. Clonotypes responding to the vaccine were identified with edgeR on replicate PBMC samples, with the criteria of FDR below 0.01 and a log2 fold change above 5 up to day 15. CD4 or CD8 identity was assigned to each bulk clonotype according to whether the clonotype was present at higher abundance in the sequenced CD4 repertoire or the sequenced CD8 repertoire. The public reads were run again by TCRdb, first through fastp at Q25 and then through MiXCR, and only productive beta chains were kept. For every CDR3 protein sequence, its rows merge into one entry that carries the most common genes and DNA. Clone size and V and J calls follow TCRdb, not the original study. Recorded for this sample are under 600,000 distinct CDR3 sequences; 20% to 25% of them occurred a single time. Of the sample, around 17% falls within the top ten clones.

Including the terminal cysteine and valine, the CDR3 comprises 15 residues. Only CDR3 DNA remains: 45 bases, in frame from the first base. CDR1 SGHTA and CDR2 FQGNSA are derived from the germline V gene. Germline trimming: 3 bases from V, 3 bases from J; junction bases outside gene matches: 6. In the paper's terms, the treatment or condition label means: live attenuated yellow fever vaccine strain. Two biological replicates of bulk PBMCs were collected at each blood-draw timepoint. PBMCs were isolated from peripheral blood using a standard Ficoll-Paque protocol. TriZol was used to extract RNA from bulk PBMCs, CD4 and CD8 fractions, and dextramer-positive and dextramer-negative fractions.

The sample consisted of PBMCs, taken around 3 weeks after the first yellow fever vaccination. This chain is built from TRBV7-2 and TRBJ2-7; TRBD2 matches 9 bases in the middle. The receptor's source is a young man who received the YFV17D yellow fever vaccine. The CDR3 protein sequence reads: CASSFSGGPFYEQYV. The bases are TGTGCCAGCAGCTTTAGCGGGGGACCGTTCTACGAGCAGTACGTC.